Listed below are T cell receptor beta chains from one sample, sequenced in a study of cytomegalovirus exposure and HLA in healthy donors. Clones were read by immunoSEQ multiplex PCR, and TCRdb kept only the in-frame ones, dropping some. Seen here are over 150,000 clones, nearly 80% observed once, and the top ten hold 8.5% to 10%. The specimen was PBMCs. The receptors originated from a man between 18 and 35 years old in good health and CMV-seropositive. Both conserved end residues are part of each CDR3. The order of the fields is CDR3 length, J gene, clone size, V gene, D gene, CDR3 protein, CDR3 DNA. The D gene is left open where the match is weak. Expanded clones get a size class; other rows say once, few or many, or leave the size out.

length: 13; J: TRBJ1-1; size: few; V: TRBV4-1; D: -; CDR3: CASREGGGAEAFF; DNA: TGCGCCAGTCGGGAGGGGGGAGGGGCTGAAGCTTTCTTT
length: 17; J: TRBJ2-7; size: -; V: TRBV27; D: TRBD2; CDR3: CASSLVASGRVSYEQYF; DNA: TGTGCCAGCAGTTTAGTGGCTAGCGGGAGGGTCTCCTACGAGCAGTACTTC
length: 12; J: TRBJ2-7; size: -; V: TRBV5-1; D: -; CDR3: CASRGEGLEQYF; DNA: TGCGCCAGCAGAGGGGAAGGGCTCGAGCAGTACTTC
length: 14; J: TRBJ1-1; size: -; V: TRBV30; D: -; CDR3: CAWYDPGTNTEAFF; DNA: TGTGCCTGGTACGATCCGGGGACAAACACTGAAGCTTTCTTT
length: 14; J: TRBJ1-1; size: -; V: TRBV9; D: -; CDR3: CASSATGLNTEAFF; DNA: TGTGCCAGCAGCGCTACAGGACTAAACACTGAAGCTTTCTTT
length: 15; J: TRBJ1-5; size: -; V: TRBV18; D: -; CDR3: CASSPSGYSNQPQHF; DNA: TGTGCCAGCTCACCGTCCGGGTATAGCAATCAGCCCCAGCATTTT
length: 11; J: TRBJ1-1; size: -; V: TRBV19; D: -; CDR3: CASSFRTEAFF; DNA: TGTGCCAGTAGTTTCCGCACTGAAGCTTTCTTT
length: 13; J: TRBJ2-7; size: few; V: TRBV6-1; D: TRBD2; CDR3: CASSGGLADEQYF; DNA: TGTGCCAGCAGTGGGGGACTAGCTGACGAGCAGTACTTC
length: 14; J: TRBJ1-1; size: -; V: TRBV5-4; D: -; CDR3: CASSYDKQNTEAFF; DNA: TGTGCCAGCAGTTATGACAAACAGAACACTGAAGCTTTCTTT
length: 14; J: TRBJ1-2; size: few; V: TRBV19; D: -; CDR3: CASSNGGGNYGYTF; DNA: TGTGCCAGTAGTAACGGCGGGGGTAACTATGGCTACACCTTC
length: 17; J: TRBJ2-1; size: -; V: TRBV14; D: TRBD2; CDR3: CASSPPRGTSVEDEQFF; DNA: TGTGCCAGCAGCCCGCCTCGGGGGACTAGCGTCGAGGATGAGCAGTTCTTC
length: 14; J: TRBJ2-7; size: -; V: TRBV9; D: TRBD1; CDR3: CASSVRDSSYEQYF; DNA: TGTGCCAGCAGCGTCCGGGACAGCTCCTACGAGCAGTACTTC
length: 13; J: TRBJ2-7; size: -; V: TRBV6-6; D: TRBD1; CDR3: CASYQDRGYEQYF; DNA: TGTGCCAGTTACCAGGACAGGGGGTACGAGCAGTACTTC
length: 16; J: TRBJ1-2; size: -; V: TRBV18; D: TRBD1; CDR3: CASSPASGQGDYGYTF; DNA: TGTGCCAGCTCACCCGCGTCCGGACAGGGGGACTATGGCTACACCTTC
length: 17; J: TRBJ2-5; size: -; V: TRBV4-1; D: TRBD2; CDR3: CASSQLLPTSGQETQYF; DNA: TGCGCCAGCAGCCAACTATTACCGACTAGCGGACAAGAGACCCAGTACTTC
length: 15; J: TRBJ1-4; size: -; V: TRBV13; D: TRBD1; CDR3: CASSLGGTGREKLFF; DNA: TGTGCCAGCAGCTTAGGCGGGACAGGACGCGAAAAACTGTTTTTT
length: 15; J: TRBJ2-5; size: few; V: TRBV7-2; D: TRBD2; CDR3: CASRVAGGPGETQYF; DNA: TGTGCCAGCAGAGTAGCGGGGGGGCCTGGAGAGACCCAGTACTTC
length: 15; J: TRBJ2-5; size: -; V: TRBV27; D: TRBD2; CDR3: CASSLLSGGEETQYF; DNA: TGTGCCAGCAGCCTGCTAAGCGGGGGGGAAGAGACCCAGTACTTC
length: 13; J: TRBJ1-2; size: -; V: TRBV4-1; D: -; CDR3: CASSQEKHYGYTF; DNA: TGCGCCAGCAGCCAAGAGAAGCACTATGGCTACACCTTC
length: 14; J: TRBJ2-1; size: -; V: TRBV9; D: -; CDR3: CASSVEPSRDEQFF; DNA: TGTGCCAGCAGCGTAGAGCCTAGCCGGGATGAGCAGTTCTTC